The clone carrying this T cell receptor (beta chain) was observed many times. The data are from a study of breast tumors, draining lymph nodes, adjacent tissues. TCRdb reanalysed the multiplex PCR reads using MiXCR and keeps one entry per CDR3 protein. Among approximately 190,000 distinct CDR3 sequences listed, 31% were seen once. Breast cancer patients provided tissue from their axillary draining lymph nodes. Per germline, CDR1 SEHNR and CDR2 FQNEAQ (reference sequence). The CDR3 extends over 15 amino acids. J lost 6 bases, V lost 6 bases, and 11 bases had no gene match. The chain carries TRBV7-9 and TRBJ2-1; 7 bases line up with TRBD1. The material sequenced was axillary lymph node tissue. The TCR comes from a female donor with breast cancer. Some clones in this sample may be carry-over from other donors' samples. The chain's CDR3 is CASRQQGLASNEQFF. For the CDR3, the DNA is TGTGCCAGCAGGCAACAGGGGTTGGCCTCCAATGAGCAGTTCTTC. Variable domain in full (rest from reference TRBV7-9 and TRBJ2-1): DTGVSQNPRHKITKRGQNVTFRCDPISEHNRLYWYRQTLGQGPEFLTYFQNEAQLEKSRLLSDRFSAERPKGSFSTLEIQRTEQGDSAMYLCASRQQGLASNEQFFGPGTRLTVL.